These 10 T cell receptor beta chains came from one sample sequenced in a study of graft-versus-host responses after intestinal transplantation (dated by TCRdb to the early 2020s). Libraries were constructed by the immunoSEQ multiplex PCR assay. TCRdb provides this immuneACCESS table in a form limited to in-frame rearrangements. Some clones are lacking; in checked studies, under half of them reflect an unresolved V gene, and why the rest are absent is not known. The table for this sample lists about 57,000 clones; roughly 90% of them were counted only once. The ten largest clones take up 1.5% to 2% of the sample. The material sequenced was PBMCs, taken 26 days after transplant. Receptor source: a human patient who received an intestinal transplant, so some T cells may come from the graft donor.

This chain joins TRBV13 and TRBJ2-3; perhaps TRBD2 as D (6 bases). Germline V CDR1 and CDR2: PRHDT, FYEKMQ (reference sequence). The V end lost 5 bases, the J end lost 2 bases, and 14 bases lay between the germline ends. The length of the CDR3 is 15 residues. The CDR3 here is CASSDPSAYTDTQYF. The CDR3 DNA sequence: TGTGCCAGCAGCGACCCTAGCGCATACACAGATACGCAGTATTTT.

V is TRBV6-4 and J is TRBJ2-6, with no clear D. With 4 bases removed from V and 2 bases from J, the gap between germline ends came to 6 bases. The CDR3 runs to 14 residues. Germline CDR1 MRHNA, CDR2 SNTAGT. This CDR3 is CASSAFPGANVLTF. The CDR3 DNA is TGTGCCAGCAGTGCTTTCCCTGGGGCCAACGTCCTGACTTTC.

The chain employs TRBV4-2 and TRBJ2-3; D not certain. With 6 bases removed from V and 6 bases from J, the gap between germline ends came to 4 bases. This CDR3 is 10 amino acids long. Germline assignment: CDR1 LGHNA and CDR2 YNFKEQ. CDR3 residues: CASSADTQYF. The CDR3 nucleotides read TGTGCCAGCAGTGCGGATACGCAGTATTTT.

V is TRBV27 and J is TRBJ1-1; D perhaps matches TRBD1 (6 bases). The germline V and J ends were trimmed by 3 bases and 7 bases, with 15 bases remaining between them. The germline gives CDR1 MNHEY, CDR2 SMNVEV (reference sequence). This CDR3 is 14 amino acids long. CDR3 sequence (DNA): TGTGCCAGCAGTTTTGGCAGGGGTTCTAATGAAGCTTTCTTT. Protein: CASSFGRGSNEAFF.

This chain uses TRBV19 with TRBJ2-1; 13 nucleotides align to TRBD2. The CDR3 loop spans 15 amino acids. The germline V gene has CDR1 LNHDA and CDR2 SQIVND (reference sequence). J gave up 7 bases and V 10 bases, and 10 bases lay outside the gene matches. CDR3: CATVMTSGGLNEQFF. The CDR3 bases are TGTGCCACCGTGATGACTAGCGGGGGGCTTAATGAGCAGTTCTTC.

V is TRBV6-1 and J is TRBJ2-1; 8 bases are shared with TRBD2. Germline loops: CDR1 MNHNS, CDR2 SASEGT. With 1 base clipped from V and 2 bases from J, the junction kept 1 base outside the gene matches. The CDR3 totals 15 residues. The CDR3 sequence: CASSEGRGAYNEQFF. CDR3 DNA sequence: TGTGCCAGCAGTGAAGGGCGGGGGGCCTACAATGAGCAGTTCTTC.

This clone was seen a few times. The chain recombines TRBV6-4 with TRBJ1-1, with 8 bases aligning to TRBD1. V trimming: 3 bases; J trimming: 2 bases; junction bases outside the gene matches: 2. CDR3 length equals 14 residues. Germline loops: CDR1 MRHNA, CDR2 SNTAGT. The CDR3 loop is CASSEAGGNTEAFF. Here the CDR3 DNA reads TGTGCCAGCAGTGAAGCAGGGGGCAACACTGAAGCTTTCTTT.

The rearrangement uses TRBV19 and TRBJ1-2, with D maybe TRBD1 (6 bases). Per germline, CDR1 LNHDA and CDR2 SQIVND (reference sequence). The CDR3 loop spans 13 amino acids. V lost 3 bases to trimming and J lost 3 bases, with 8 bases between them. CDR3 in amino acids: CASSMDSHYGYTF. DNA for the CDR3: TGTGCCAGTAGTATGGACAGCCACTATGGCTACACCTTC.

V usage is TRBV5-1 and J usage is TRBJ2-3, with D uncertain. Looked up from germline, CDR1 is SGHRS and CDR2 is YFSETQ. Trimming took 0 bases from V and 2 from J, leaving 13 bases between them. The CDR3 sequence is 16 residues long. This CDR3 is CASSLDGSRLTDTQYF. The CDR3 coding sequence is TGCGCCAGCAGCTTGGACGGCAGCCGACTCACAGATACGCAGTATTTT.

The chain carries TRBV7-3 and TRBJ2-7; D is uncertain. This CDR3 has 15 amino acids. Germline V gives CDR1 SGHTA, CDR2 FQGTGA. Between the trimmed V and J ends, which lost 2 bases and 2 bases, there was a span of 13 bases. The CDR3 region has the DNA TGTGCCAGCAGCTTATCGCCTAGAGTGCCCTACGAGCAGTACTTC. Amino acids: CASSLSPRVPYEQYF. Combining the CDR3 with reference TRBV7-3 and TRBJ2-7 gives the whole variable domain GAGVSQTPSNKVTEKGKYVELRCDPISGHTALYWYRQSLGQGPEFLIYFQGTGAADDSGLPNDRFFAVRPEGSVSTLKIQRTERGDSAVYLCASSLSPRVPYEQYFGPGTRLTVT.